One sample yielded the 14 T cell receptor beta chains listed below, sequenced in a study of PD-1 blockade in classical Hodgkin lymphoma. Profiled with immunoSEQ multiplex PCR; TCRdb holds only in-frame clones, not every one. This sample has almost 95,000 clones, with approximately 83% found just once. Time point here: cycle 4 day 1 (C4D1), after less than 7 weeks of nivolumab. There was relapse after autologous stem cell transplantation in every patient, and there was variation in brentuximab vedotin exposure. The specimen comprised peripheral blood mononuclear cells (PBMCs), sampled before the fourth cycle of nivolumab. These receptors all stem from a human donor with classical Hodgkin lymphoma.

The chain is built from TRBV7-2 and TRBJ1-4; maybe TRBD1 (6 bases). From germline, CDR1 is SGHTA and CDR2 FQGNSA. V lost 5 bases and J 7 bases, leaving 17 bases between the germline ends. The CDR3 runs to 15 residues. CDR3 coding DNA: TGTGCCAGCAGCCCGGAGGGGGAGGGCGGTGAAAAACTGTTTTTT. Translating gives CASSPEGEGGEKLFF.

This clone was seen just once. The J gene is TRBJ2-7, the V gene TRBV5-6; D may be TRBD2 (5 bases). CDR3 size: 14 residues. Germline V CDR1 and CDR2: SGHDT, YYEEEE. V shed 4 bases and J shed 4 bases, with 15 bases lying between them. The DNA for the CDR3 is TGTGCCAGCAGCACTCCGGGAAAAACATACGAGCAGTACTTC. Its translation: CASSTPGKTYEQYF.

V usage is TRBV18 and J usage is TRBJ2-7, with D hard to call. Germline loops: CDR1 KGHSH, CDR2 LQKENI. The germline V and J ends were trimmed by 6 bases and 4 bases, with 19 bases remaining between them. The length of the CDR3 is 15 residues. In DNA, the CDR3 is TGTGCCAGCTCCCCGCCCCCGGGCCGCTTGTACGAGCAGTACTTC. Translation gives CASSPPPGRLYEQYF. Full variable domain (outside the CDR3, taken from reference TRBV18 and TRBJ2-7): NAGVMQNPRHLVRRRGQEARLRCSPMKGHSHVYWYRQLPEEGLKFMVYLQKENIIDESGMPKERFSAEFPKEGPSILRIQQVVRGDSAAYFCASSPPPGRLYEQYFGPGTRLTVT.

V and J are TRBV4-1 and TRBJ2-1, with D perhaps given as TRBD1 or TRBD2 (6 bases each). Germline V gene lookup returns CDR1 MGHRA and CDR2 YSYEKL. The V gene lost 0 bases and the J gene lost 9 bases, with 15 bases spanning the gap. This CDR3 is 15 amino acids long. In DNA, the CDR3 is TGCGCCAGCAGCCAAGAAGGGGGGCTAGCCGGTGAGCAGTTCTTC. Protein sequence: CASSQEGGLAGEQFF.

The V and J genes are TRBV11-3 and TRBJ1-1, with D uncertain. V lost 5 bases to trimming and J lost 2 bases, with 9 bases between them. Looked up from germline, CDR1 is SGHNT and CDR2 is YENEEA. There are 13 residues in the CDR3. The CDR3 sequence is CASSRDPNTEAFF. Written as DNA, the CDR3 is TGTGCCAGCAGCCGTGACCCAAACACTGAAGCTTTCTTT.

CDR3 region: CASSFGLQPSYEQYF. CDR3 nucleotides: TGTGCCAGTAGTTTTGGACTCCAACCCTCCTACGAGCAGTACTTC. The genes are TRBV19 and TRBJ2-7; possibly TRBD2 for D (5 bases). CDR3 length: 15 amino acids. Between the trimmed V and J ends, which lost 5 bases and 0 bases, there was a span of 14 bases. Germline V gene lookup returns CDR1 LNHDA and CDR2 SQIVND (reference sequence). Full variable domain (missing parts from reference TRBV19 and TRBJ2-7): DGGITQSPKYLFRKEGQNVTLSCEQNLNHDAMYWYRQDPGQGLRLIYYSQIVNDFQKGDIAEGYSVSREKKESFPLTVTSAQKNPTAFYLCASSFGLQPSYEQYFGPGTRLTVT.

The chain recombines TRBV11-2 with TRBJ2-3; the D gene could be TRBD1 or TRBD2 (5 bases each). Per germline, CDR1 SGHAT and CDR2 FQNNGV. Trimming cost V 5 bases and J 3 bases, with 12 bases left between them. The CDR3 loop spans 14 amino acids. Here the CDR3 DNA reads TGTGCCAGCAGCCGTATTGGGGGAACAGATACGCAGTATTTT. This sequence encodes CASSRIGGTDTQYF.

The chain uses TRBV5-4 and TRBJ2-3, with 12 bases lining up with TRBD2. CDR3 size: 16 residues. V lost 4 bases, J lost 4 bases, and 7 bases stayed unmatched. Germline values: CDR1 SGHNT, CDR2 YYREEE (reference sequence). The CDR3 DNA reads TGTGCCAGCAGCCCTGGACTAGCGGGAAGCTCAGATACGCAGTATTTT. It translates to CASSPGLAGSSDTQYF.

The chain recombines TRBV2 with TRBJ1-1; D remains unclear. Germline V gene lookup returns CDR1 SNHLY and CDR2 FYNNEI. Trimming cost V 8 bases and J 4 bases, with 5 bases left between them. The CDR3 consists of 10 residues. CDR3 DNA sequence: TGTGCCAGCGCTTTCACTGAAGCTTTCTTT. This encodes CASAFTEAFF.

This clone showed up just once. The J gene is TRBJ1-6, the V gene TRBV5-1; no definite D call. Trimming cost V 0 bases and J 0 bases, with 4 bases left between them. The CDR3 contains 15 residues. Germline values: CDR1 SGHRS, CDR2 YFSETQ. CDR3 protein: CASSLGSSYNSPLHF. The CDR3, as DNA: TGCGCCAGCAGCTTGGGGAGCTCCTATAATTCACCCCTCCACTTT.

The chain's CDR3 is CASSLDEGQGGTEAFF. In DNA form, the CDR3 reads TGTGCCAGCAGCTTAGATGAAGGACAGGGGGGGACTGAAGCTTTCTTT. This chain links TRBV7-9 with TRBJ1-1; 10 bases fit TRBD1. After removal of 1 base from V and 5 bases from J, the junction contained 7 bases not matched to a gene. CDR1 and CDR2 (germline): SEHNR, FQNEAQ (reference sequence). CDR3 length equals 16 residues.

The V call is TRBV19, the J call TRBJ1-2, with 7 bases lining up with TRBD1. Germline V gives CDR1 LNHDA, CDR2 SQIVND (reference sequence). The CDR3 runs to 14 residues. The V gene end was trimmed by 7 bases and the J gene end by 10 bases; junction bases not matched to a gene: 15. This CDR3 reads CASTRQGTSFYYTF. The CDR3 DNA reads TGTGCCAGTACCAGACAGGGAACCTCCTTTTACTACACCTTC.

CDR3 sequence reads: CASSLAVSRFTDTQYF. In DNA, the CDR3 is TGCGCCAGCAGCTTGGCGGTGTCGCGCTTCACAGATACGCAGTATTTT. The chain employs TRBV5-1 and TRBJ2-3; D is unclear. This CDR3 region has 16 residues. Germline V gene sequence: CDR1 SGHRS, CDR2 YFSETQ. Trimming removed 0 bases at V and 2 bases at J, with 13 bases between.

As regards this clone: Other DNA sequences from this sample encode an identical CDR3 as well. This chain links TRBV2 with TRBJ1-5, with 7 nucleotides matching TRBD1. The V and J ends lost 4 bases and 9 bases, in that order; junction bases with no gene match: 6. The CDR3 consists of 13 residues. Germline V gene lookup returns CDR1 SNHLY and CDR2 FYNNEI. CDR3 sequence (DNA): TGTGCCAGCAGTGGACAGGGCCAGGGGCCCCAGCATTTT. Amino acids: CASSGQGQGPQHF.